Listed below are T cell receptor beta chains from one sample, sequenced in a study of T cells in Graves' hyperthyroidism and ophthalmopathy. TCRdb processed the multiplex PCR reads anew with MiXCR; each CDR3 protein has one entry. In the table there are 490,000 or so distinct CDR3 sequences, 15% to 20% of which are singletons. Sequencing was carried out using blood. These receptors all come from a man aged 35-49 years with Graves' ophthalmopathy. The CDR3 runs from the conserved cysteine through the conserved F or W. Each record gives: D gene, J gene, clone size, V gene, CDR3 DNA, CDR3 protein. D genes are given only for firm matches. Expanded clones are given a class, and other clones once, few, many or no size at all.

>TRBD1|TRBJ1-1|many|TRBV2
TGTGCCAGCAGTGTCACAGGGGGAACTGAAGCTTTCTTT
CASSVTGGTEAFF
>-|TRBJ1-6|many|TRBV3-1
TGTGCCAGCAGCCAGGGGGACATACGTAAATCACCCCTCCACTTT
CASSQGDIRKSPLHF
>TRBD2|TRBJ2-1|few|TRBV5-1
TGCGCCAGCAGCTGGGGGGGACTAGCGGGAGTCGACAATGAGCAGTTCTTC
CASSWGGLAGVDNEQFF
>-|TRBJ1-4|many|TRBV7-8
TGTGCCAGCAGCTCCCTCGCCGACAGGATTAATGAAAAACTGTTTTTT
CASSSLADRINEKLFF
>-|TRBJ2-3|many|TRBV5-1
TGCGCCAGCAGCTTGGTGCGCGGGAGCACAGATACGCAGTATTTT
CASSLVRGSTDTQYF
>-|TRBJ2-1|many|TRBV7-2
TGTGCCAGCAGCTTAGGAATCGCGAGGGGGGAGCAGTTCTTC
CASSLGIARGEQFF
>-|TRBJ1-2|few|TRBV12-3/TRBV12-4
TGTGCCAGCAGTTTAGTTAGGTCGAGTGGCTACACCTTC
CASSLVRSSGYTF
>-|TRBJ1-4|few|TRBV7-9
TGTGCCAGCAGCCCCAGGCGGTCACAGGAACGCTCTAGACTGTTTTTT
CASSPRRSQERSRLFF
>-|TRBJ2-7|few|TRBV4-3
TGCGCCAGCAGTACCGAAATGGGATACGAGCAGTACTTC
CASSTEMGYEQYF
>-|TRBJ2-5|many|TRBV2
TGTGCCAGCGGCAACCCTAGAGGAGGGGCCCAAGAGACCCAGTACTTC
CASGNPRGGAQETQYF
>TRBD1|TRBJ2-1|few|TRBV5-6
TGTGCCAGCAGCTTTCCGGGACAGGAGGTTCCTAATGAGCAGTTCTTC
CASSFPGQEVPNEQFF
>TRBD1|TRBJ1-2|-|TRBV3-1
TGTGCCAGCAGCCAAGATCGAACAGGGGGCGGTTTTTATGGCTACACCTTC
CASSQDRTGGGFYGYTF
>TRBD2|TRBJ2-3|few|TRBV20-1
TGCAGTGCCCGGGGGGGGGTGGGCCGGGAAGATACGCAGTATTTT
CSARGGVGREDTQYF
>-|TRBJ1-1|-|TRBV6-1
TGTGCCAGCGGGGTCCAAAACACTGAAGCTTTCTTT
CASGVQNTEAFF
>-|TRBJ2-7|many|TRBV5-1
TGCGCCAGCAGCGTGGACCGTTCACTTTACGAGCAGTACTTC
CASSVDRSLYEQYF
>-|TRBJ2-2|many|TRBV18
TGTGCCAGCTCACCGGTCCCTCCCTCCACCGGGGAGCTGTTTTTT
CASSPVPPSTGELFF
>-|TRBJ2-1|-|TRBV4-2
TGTGCCAGCAGCCAGGTCAAAAGGGGCCCGAGCTCCTACAATGAGCAGTTCTTC
CASSQVKRGPSSYNEQFF
>TRBD1|TRBJ1-3|-|TRBV6-1
TGTGCCAGCAGTCCACGACAGGGAGCAAACACCATATATTTT
CASSPRQGANTIYF
>-|TRBJ1-1|-|TRBV6-2/TRBV6-3
TGTGCCAGCAGTTACGACGCTTGGGGAACTGAAGCTTTCTTT
CASSYDAWGTEAFF
>TRBD1|TRBJ1-5|-|TRBV10-3
TGTGCCACAGATCCAACAGGGGGCAATCAGCCCCAGCATTTT
CATDPTGGNQPQHF
>TRBD2|TRBJ2-1|few|TRBV18
TGTGCCAGCTCACCACCCGTAGCGGGGGGATTTGAGCAGTTCTTC
CASSPPVAGGFEQFF
>-|TRBJ2-5|few|TRBV7-6
TGTGCCAGGGAAGATCCCGGTAGTTCAAGGCAAGAGACCCAGTACTTC
CAREDPGSSRQETQYF
>TRBD1|TRBJ1-5|-|TRBV28
TGTGCCAGCAGCCCGACAGGGGGCTTCCAGCCCCAGCATTTT
CASSPTGGFQPQHF